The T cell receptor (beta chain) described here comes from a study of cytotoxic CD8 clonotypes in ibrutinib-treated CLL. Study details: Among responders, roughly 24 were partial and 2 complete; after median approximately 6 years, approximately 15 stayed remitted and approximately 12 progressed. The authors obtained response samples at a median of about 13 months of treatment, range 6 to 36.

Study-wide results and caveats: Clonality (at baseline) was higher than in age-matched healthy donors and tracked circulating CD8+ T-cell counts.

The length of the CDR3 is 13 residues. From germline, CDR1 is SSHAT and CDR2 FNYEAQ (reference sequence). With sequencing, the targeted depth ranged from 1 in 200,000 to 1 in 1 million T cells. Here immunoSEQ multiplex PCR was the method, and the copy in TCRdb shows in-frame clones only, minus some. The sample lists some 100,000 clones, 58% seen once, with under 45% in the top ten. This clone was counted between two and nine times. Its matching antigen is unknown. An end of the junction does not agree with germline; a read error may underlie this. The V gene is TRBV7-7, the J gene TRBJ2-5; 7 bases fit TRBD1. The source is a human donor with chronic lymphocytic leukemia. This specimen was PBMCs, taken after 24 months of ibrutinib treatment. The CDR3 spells CASSEGAKETQYF. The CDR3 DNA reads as TGTGCTAGCAGCGAGGGGGCAAAAGAGACCCAGTACTTC.